This TCR beta chain was sequenced in a study of blood T cell repertoires in COVID-19. On the study more broadly: Acute and convalescent COVID-19 specimens originated in the United States, Italy and Spain. T cells, B-cell-depleted T cells, or PBMCs supplied cDNA or gDNA.

In the authors' workflow: Amplification of reference gene primers was used by the study to estimate nucleated cell counts. TCRdb's table, derived via immunoSEQ multiplex PCR, lists solely in-frame clones and lacks some. V and J calls and clone size come straight from that table; D and trimming were deduced from the DNA. The sample yields 200,000 or so clones, approximately 88% seen once. The receptor was isolated from a man aged 55 to 70 who had recovered from COVID-19. The material sequenced was peripheral blood.

The CDR3 region has the DNA TGTGCCAGCAGCCGGCAAAGGGGGGGACTAGCGGGGTTTAACCCGTACAATGAGCAGTTCTTC. Translating it yields CASSRQRGGLAGFNPYNEQFF. The chain recombines TRBV4-2 with TRBJ2-1; 13 bases are a match to TRBD2. V lost 4 bases to trimming and J lost 4 bases; unmatched junction nucleotides: 19. The CDR3 runs 21 residues. Germline V gene data show CDR1 as LGHNA and CDR2 as YNFKEQ.